Listed below are T cell receptor beta chains from one sample, sequenced in a study of T-cell memory formation after mild COVID-19. TCRdb processed the 5' RACE reads anew with MiXCR; each CDR3 protein has one entry. The sample has just over 200,000 distinct CDR3 sequences; about 9.2% are singletons. The sample comprised PBMCs or a T cell subset sorted from them (not recorded which). These receptors all stem from a young man who had mild COVID-19 (a few samples of this study predate the infection). Cell type and time point are not known. Both conserved end residues are part of each CDR3. D genes are given only for firm matches. Expanded clones are given a class, and other clones once, few, many or no size at all.

clone_size | d_call | j_call | v_call | cdr3_aa | cdr3_nt
few | NA | TRBJ2-2 | TRBV19 | CASTRQDRTGELFF | TGTGCCAGTACCCGACAGGATCGAACCGGGGAGCTGTTTTTT
NA | NA | TRBJ1-2 | TRBV7-9 | CASSYGTAAGGYTF | TGTGCCAGCAGCTACGGGACGGCGGCTGGGGGCTACACCTTC
many | NA | TRBJ1-3 | TRBV4-1 | CASSKEGNTIYF | TGCGCCAGCAGCAAGGAGGGAAACACCATATATTTT
few | NA | TRBJ2-7 | TRBV6-6 | CASSFSGAGEQYF | TGTGCCAGCAGTTTCTCAGGGGCGGGCGAGCAGTACTTC
NA | NA | TRBJ1-4 | TRBV4-1 | CASSQVREKLFF | TGCGCCAGCAGCCAAGTCCGGGAAAAACTGTTTTTT
many | TRBD2 | TRBJ2-3 | TRBV7-2 | CASSFTPRTSGGPSTDTQYF | TGTGCCAGCAGCTTTACCCCCAGGACTAGCGGGGGGCCCAGCACAGATACGCAGTATTTT
few | TRBD2 | TRBJ2-7 | TRBV5-1 | CASSFRGGDYEQYF | TGCGCCAGCAGCTTCCGCGGGGGGGACTACGAGCAGTACTTC
few | NA | TRBJ2-3 | TRBV15 | CATSRGGTTDTQYF | TGTGCCACCAGCAGAGGGGGTACCACAGATACGCAGTATTTT
few | NA | TRBJ2-6 | TRBV15 | CATSRVGSGANVLTF | TGTGCCACCAGCAGAGTAGGGTCTGGGGCCAACGTCCTGACTTTC
NA | NA | TRBJ2-5 | TRBV7-3 | CASSLTGAYQETQYF | TGTGCCAGCAGCCTAACCGGGGCGTACCAAGAGACCCAGTACTTC
NA | NA | TRBJ2-5 | TRBV11-2 | CASSLDRAAEGTQYF | TGTGCCAGCAGCTTAGATCGGGCGGCCGAGGGGACCCAGTACTTC
NA | TRBD2 | TRBJ2-3 | TRBV10-3 | CAIVASGGDTQYF | TGTGCCATCGTAGCTAGCGGGGGGGATACGCAGTATTTT
many | NA | TRBJ2-1 | TRBV5-1 | CASSLDSPNEQFF | TGCGCCAGCAGCTTGGACAGCCCCAATGAGCAGTTCTTC
many | NA | TRBJ1-2 | TRBV5-1 | CASRDDGYGYTF | TGCGCCAGCAGGGACGATGGGTATGGCTACACCTTC
NA | NA | TRBJ2-4 | TRBV7-2 | CASSSYPSKNIQYF | TGTGCCAGCAGCTCGTACCCTTCTAAAAACATTCAGTACTTC
many | TRBD1 | TRBJ1-3 | TRBV20-1 | CSASRTGGNTIYF | TGCAGTGCAAGCAGGACAGGGGGCAACACCATATATTTT
many | NA | TRBJ2-2 | TRBV19 | CASSGVGGTGELFF | TGTGCCAGTAGTGGGGTAGGGGGCACCGGGGAGCTGTTTTTT